This TCR beta chain was profiled in a study of tumor-infiltrating lymphocytes in primary liver carcinoma. About the research overall: The cohort included men and women aged 30 to 69 years. Recorded tumor stage was T1-T3 N0M0, with diameters of about 4 to 10 cm. Read depth, roughly 3.5 to 8 million productive TCRbeta reads, did not differ significantly between tissues.

CDR3 length: 14 amino acids. CDR1 SGHNT and CDR2 YENEEA come from the germline V gene. Starting from 450 to 500 ng of total RNA, TCR beta cDNA was produced with a primer in the constant region. Slightly modified ARM-PCR with three nested multiplex PCR rounds yielded TCR beta libraries. The opening two PCR rounds, around 11 cycles each, paired TRBV1-TRBV30 forward primers with a C-beta reverse primer. TCRdb passed the multiplex PCR reads through MiXCR, listing each CDR3 protein once. The table lists 55,000 or so distinct CDR3 sequences, around 64% of them singletons. The tissue used was unsorted bulk material of about 19-30 mg. RNA and DNA were co-extracted from it with the AllPrep DNA/RNA mini kit. With regard to this clonotype: The junction departs from germline at one end; a sequencing error may be responsible.

Sequencing input: liver tumor tissue from sampling region 2. The subset: tumor region T2, inferior pole. This rearrangement joins TRBV11-3 to TRBJ1-3; perhaps TRBD1 as D (5 bases). The receptor's source is a man aged 35 to 55 with primary liver carcinoma and hepatitis B virus infection. CDR3 sequence: CVSSLNGAGNTIYF. CDR3 coding DNA: TGTGTCAGCAGCTTAAACGGGGCTGGAAACACCATTTATTTT.